This is a list of T cell receptor beta chains from one sample in a study of tumor-infiltrating lymphocytes in localized non-small cell lung cancer. This table comes from immunoSEQ multiplex PCR, and its TCRdb copy is limited to in-frame clones, with some not included. The sample shows thousands of clones, around 70% of them seen only once. Sequenced input: lung tumor tissue. Receptor source: a human donor with non-small cell lung cancer. Each CDR3 is given with its conserved first and last residue. The D gene is left open where the match is weak. Size values are once, few and many counts, or a class for expanded clones, and some rows have none.

j_call clone_size v_call d_call cdr3_nt cdr3_aa
TRBJ1-1 NA TRBV5-5 NA TGTGCCAGCAGCTTGTCGTTACGGGCCCTGGAGACTGAAGCTTTCTTT CASSLSLRALETEAFF
TRBJ2-3 NA TRBV6-4 TRBD2 TGTGCCAGCAGTGAAAGGCTAGCGGGGGGTGCAGATACGCAGTATTTT CASSERLAGGADTQYF
TRBJ1-1 few TRBV11-3 NA TGTGCCAGCAGCTCAGGGATGAACACTGAAGCTTTCTTT CASSSGMNTEAFF
TRBJ1-4 few TRBV11-2 NA TGTGCCAGCAGCTTAGGAGGAGCCACGGGGGAAAAACTGTTTTTT CASSLGGATGEKLFF
TRBJ1-5 NA TRBV19 NA TGTGCCAGTAGTAAATTAACTAGGGCGGGCGATCAGCCCCAGCATTTT CASSKLTRAGDQPQHF
TRBJ2-7 medium-sized TRBV19 NA TGTGCCAGTAGTATTGGGGGGCATCCCTACGAGCAGTACTTC CASSIGGHPYEQYF
TRBJ2-7 NA TRBV27 NA TGTGCCAGCAGTTTTTCTAGGCACTACGAGCAGTACTTC CASSFSRHYEQYF
TRBJ2-5 once TRBV15 TRBD1 TGTGCCACCAGCAGAGGTGGGACAGGCCAAGAGACCCAGTACTTC CATSRGGTGQETQYF
TRBJ1-2 NA TRBV19 NA TGTGCCAGTAGTATGGGGTTCGAGGGGAACTATGGCTACACCTTC CASSMGFEGNYGYTF
TRBJ2-1 NA TRBV4-3 NA TGCGCCAGCAGCCGTGGTGGGGCGCAACTAACTGAGCAGTTCTTC CASSRGGAQLTEQFF
TRBJ1-2 few TRBV6-5 TRBD1 TGTGCCAGCAGTTACTCGACAGGGGGTGGCTACACCTTC CASSYSTGGGYTF
TRBJ2-5 NA TRBV2 TRBD1 TGTGCCAGCAGTGGACAGGGGGCGCAGGGGACCCAGTACTTC CASSGQGAQGTQYF
TRBJ2-1 NA TRBV7-9 TRBD2 TGTGCCAGCAGCTCTTGGTCGGGGGGCAATGAGCAGTTCTTC CASSSWSGGNEQFF
TRBJ2-5 NA TRBV5-6 NA TGTGCCAGCAGCCTGTCCGCGGGATGGGAGACCCAGTACTTC CASSLSAGWETQYF
TRBJ2-6 NA TRBV6-5 NA TGTGCCAGCAGTTCGGGGACTGGGGCCAACGTCCTGACTTTC CASSSGTGANVLTF
TRBJ2-2 few TRBV4-1 NA TGCGCCAGCCGCTGGGTAGGGGGGGAAGGGGAGCTGTTTTTT CASRWVGGEGELFF
TRBJ2-7 NA TRBV28 TRBD1 TGTGCCAGCAGTTTTGGACAGGGGGCCCACGAGCAGTACTTC CASSFGQGAHEQYF
TRBJ1-6 NA TRBV4-3 NA TGCGCCAGCAGCCAAGATGCAGGTTCCAATTCACCCCTCCACTTT CASSQDAGSNSPLHF
TRBJ2-1 once TRBV4-1 TRBD2 TGCGCCAGCAGCCAAGCAACGGGGGGGTCCCACAATGAGCAGTTCTTC CASSQATGGSHNEQFF
TRBJ2-3 NA TRBV7-6 NA TGTGCCAGCAGCTATCGGACAGATCTAGATACGCAGTATTTT CASSYRTDLDTQYF
TRBJ2-7 NA TRBV19 TRBD1 TGTGCCAGTAGTATACGATCATCAGGGGGCGAGCAGTACTTC CASSIRSSGGEQYF
TRBJ2-3 NA TRBV10-2 NA TGCGCCAGCAGGGTTGCGAGCACAGATACGCAGTATTTT CASRVASTDTQYF
TRBJ1-5 NA TRBV7-8 NA TGTGCCAGCAGCTTAGTTAGGGGACAGCCCCAGCATTTT CASSLVRGQPQHF
TRBJ1-2 NA TRBV4-1 NA TGCGCCAGCAGCCTTACAGGAGTCAGTGGCTACACCTTC CASSLTGVSGYTF
TRBJ1-2 few TRBV5-1 NA TGCGCCAGCAGCTCCGGCGGCCGGGGAGCGGACTATGGCTACACCTTC CASSSGGRGADYGYTF
TRBJ1-5 NA TRBV27 NA TGTGCCAGCAGTTTATCGAGGTATAGCAATCAGCCCCAGCATTTT CASSLSRYSNQPQHF
TRBJ1-6 NA TRBV6-5 NA TGTGCCAGTAGAACAACAGGCGAGGGTTCACCCCTCCACTTT CASRTTGEGSPLHF
TRBJ2-5 NA TRBV27 TRBD2 TGTGCCAGCAGGGCCGGACTAGCGGGCCAAGAGACCCAGTACTTC CASRAGLAGQETQYF
TRBJ2-5 NA TRBV5-6 NA TGTGCCAGCAGCTGGACACAAGAGACCCAGTACTTC CASSWTQETQYF
TRBJ1-2 few TRBV11-3 TRBD1 TGTGCCAGCAGCTTATCCCGACAGGGAAACTATGGCTACACCTTC CASSLSRQGNYGYTF
TRBJ1-1 NA TRBV28 NA TGTGCCAGCAGGGGTCCTGGGACTGAAGCTTTCTTT CASRGPGTEAFF
TRBJ1-2 NA TRBV20-1 NA TGCAGTGCTCCAGACTATGGCTACACCTTC CSAPDYGYTF
TRBJ2-7 NA TRBV5-8 NA TGTGCCAGCAGCTTGGCCGAGGGTTCCTACGAGCAGTACTTC CASSLAEGSYEQYF